This T cell receptor beta chain is drawn from a study of blood T cell repertoires in COVID-19. As for the study in general: Nucleic acid was either cDNA or gDNA, and it came from T cells, B-cell-depleted T cells, or PBMCs.

Original analysis: Amplification from reference gene primers served as the basis for estimated nucleated cell counts. Libraries were prepared by immunoSEQ multiplex PCR; TCRdb keeps only in-frame clonotypes and omits some of them. That table supplies the V and J calls and clone size; D and trimming were determined from the DNA. The repertoire holds tens of thousands of clones, with about four fifths as singletons. Trimming took off 5 bases at V and 3 bases at J, with 8 bases between the two ends. This CDR3 has 13 amino acids. Germline CDR1 MGHDK, CDR2 SYGVNS. Patients from Seattle were sampled longitudinally, starting during active infection.

The sequence was obtained from a man older than 75 with COVID-19, enrolled during active disease. The chain joins TRBV25-1 to TRBJ2-1, with a tentative D call TRBD2 (6 bases). The sample taken for sequencing was peripheral blood. Written as DNA, the CDR3 is TGTGCCAGCAGTCTGGGGGGCTACAATGAGCAGTTCTTC. Its translation: CASSLGGYNEQFF.